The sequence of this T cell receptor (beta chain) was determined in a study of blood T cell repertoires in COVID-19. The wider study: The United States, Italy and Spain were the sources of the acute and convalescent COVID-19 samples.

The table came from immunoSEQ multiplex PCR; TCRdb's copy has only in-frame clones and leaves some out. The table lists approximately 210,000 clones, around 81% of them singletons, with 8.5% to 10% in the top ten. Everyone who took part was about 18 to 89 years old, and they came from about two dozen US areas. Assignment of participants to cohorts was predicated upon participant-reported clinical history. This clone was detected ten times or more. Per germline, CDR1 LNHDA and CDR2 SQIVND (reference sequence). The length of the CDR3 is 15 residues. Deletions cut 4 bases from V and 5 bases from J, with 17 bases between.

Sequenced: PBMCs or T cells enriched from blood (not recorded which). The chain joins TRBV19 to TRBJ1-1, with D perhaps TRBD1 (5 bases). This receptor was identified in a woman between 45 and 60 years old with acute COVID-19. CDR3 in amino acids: CASSTPWGARTEAFF. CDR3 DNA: TGTGCCAGTAGTACCCCGTGGGGCGCGAGGACTGAAGCTTTCTTT.